Detailed here is one TCR beta chain. What it binds is unknown. PCR primers comprised 60 Vbeta and 13 Jbeta primers. Assay used: immunoSEQ multiplex PCR; TCRdb lists only in-frame clones, some missing. The sample yields 110,000 to 150,000 clones, approximately 80% seen once. This sample was included in a study of cytomegalovirus exposure and HLA in healthy donors. Background on the study: Genetic ancestry analysis placed around four fifths of the 398 donors that were genotyped in the Caucasian-associated cluster.

Study conclusions and caveats: When a later analysis was performed, an Asian-associated ancestry cluster reportedly had fewer N-insertions than the roughly 730-donor mean. Researchers reported from a later analysis that most CMV-associated TCR beta chains appeared HLA-restricted.

The CDR3 loop spans 15 amino acids. V lost 0 bases and J 9 bases, leaving 12 bases between the germline ends. Germline V gene lookup returns CDR1 WSHSY and CDR2 SAAADI. This chain connects TRBV10-2 to TRBJ1-6; D may be TRBD1 (6 bases). The sequencing input was PBMCs. This TCR derives from a middle-aged man in good health and CMV-seronegative. The CDR3 sequence is CASSESKGRGSPLHF. The CDR3 nucleotides read TGCGCCAGCAGTGAGTCCAAGGGCAGGGGTTCACCCCTCCACTTT.